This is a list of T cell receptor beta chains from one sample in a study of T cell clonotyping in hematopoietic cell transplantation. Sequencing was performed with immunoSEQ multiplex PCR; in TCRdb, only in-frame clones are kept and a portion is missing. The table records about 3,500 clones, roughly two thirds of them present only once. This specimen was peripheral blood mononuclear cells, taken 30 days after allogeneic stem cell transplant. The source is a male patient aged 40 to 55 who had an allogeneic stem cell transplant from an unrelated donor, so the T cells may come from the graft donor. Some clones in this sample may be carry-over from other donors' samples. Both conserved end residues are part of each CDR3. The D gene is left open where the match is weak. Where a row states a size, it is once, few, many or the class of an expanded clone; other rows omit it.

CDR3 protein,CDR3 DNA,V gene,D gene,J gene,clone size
CASSLGGGLDTEAFF,TGTGCCAGCAGCTTAGGCGGGGGCCTGGACACTGAAGCTTTCTTT,TRBV7-9,NA,TRBJ1-1,NA
CASRRGGRSGPQHF,TGTGCCAGCAGGAGGGGAGGGCGATCAGGGCCCCAGCATTTT,TRBV6-5,NA,TRBJ1-5,NA
CASSFFQGDNSPLHF,TGTGCCAGCAGCTTCTTTCAGGGCGATAATTCACCCCTCCACTTT,TRBV13,NA,TRBJ1-6,few
CASSLDRVFTEAFF,TGTGCCAGCAGCTTAGACAGGGTTTTCACTGAAGCTTTCTTT,TRBV11-2,NA,TRBJ1-1,NA
CASSPGQGSGQYF,TGTGCCAGCAGCCCGGGACAGGGATCCGGGCAGTACTTC,TRBV11-3,TRBD1,TRBJ2-7,NA
CASSLVPGRAYEQYF,TGTGCCAGCAGCTTAGTACCGGGCCGCGCCTACGAGCAGTACTTC,TRBV13,NA,TRBJ2-7,NA
CASSGVQGWEAFF,TGTGCCAGCAGCGGAGTGCAGGGCTGGGAAGCTTTCTTT,TRBV25-1,NA,TRBJ1-1,NA
CASSQGVEGAGYTF,TGCGCCAGCAGCCAAGGTGTAGAAGGGGCTGGCTACACCTTC,TRBV4-3,NA,TRBJ1-2,once
CASSYSDDRARGYTF,TGTGCCAGCAGTTACTCGGATGACAGGGCCCGCGGCTACACCTTC,TRBV6-6,TRBD1,TRBJ1-2,NA
CAWMAGVNTEAFF,TGTGCCTGGATGGCAGGGGTGAACACTGAAGCTTTCTTT,TRBV30,NA,TRBJ1-1,NA
CASSTRTGGNQPQHF,TGTGCCAGCAGCACCCGGACAGGGGGCAATCAGCCCCAGCATTTT,TRBV7-4,TRBD1,TRBJ1-5,NA
CASSPAGDGYTF,TGTGCCAGCAGCCCCGCAGGAGATGGCTACACCTTC,TRBV11-3,NA,TRBJ1-2,NA
CATGQGSYNSPLHF,TGTGCCACCGGACAGGGCTCCTATAATTCACCCCTCCACTTT,TRBV2,TRBD1,TRBJ1-6,NA
CASRPGAQSYNEQFF,TGTGCCAGCAGGCCTGGGGCCCAGTCCTACAATGAGCAGTTCTTC,TRBV5-4,NA,TRBJ2-1,NA
CASSLMTGSDSPLHF,TGCGCCAGCAGCCTGATGACAGGGTCTGATTCACCCCTCCACTTT,TRBV5-1,TRBD1,TRBJ1-6,few
CASSSRGHTEAFF,TGTGCCAGCAGTTCTCGGGGGCACACTGAAGCTTTCTTT,TRBV6-5,NA,TRBJ1-1,NA
CASSRQGDGEKLFF,TGTGCCAGCAGCCGACAGGGGGACGGTGAAAAACTGTTTTTT,TRBV5-6,TRBD1,TRBJ1-4,NA
CASSLDKQSPLHF,TGTGCCAGCAGCTTGGACAAGCAGTCACCCCTCCACTTT,TRBV5-4,NA,TRBJ1-6,once
CASRTVNTGELFF,TGTGCCAGTCGGACAGTGAACACCGGGGAGCTGTTTTTT,TRBV19,NA,TRBJ2-2,NA
CASSDGTGNTEQYF,TGTGCCAGCAGTGACGGGACAGGGAACACCGAGCAGTACTTC,TRBV6-1,TRBD1,TRBJ2-7,few
CASSELWDSETQYF,TGTGCCAGCAGTGAATTATGGGATTCAGAGACCCAGTACTTC,TRBV25-1,NA,TRBJ2-5,NA
CASSPRDNEKLFF,TGTGCCAGCAGCCCCAGAGATAATGAAAAACTGTTTTTT,TRBV4-2,NA,TRBJ1-4,NA
CASSFDSYNQPQHF,TGTGCCAGCAGTTTCGACAGCTACAATCAGCCCCAGCATTTT,TRBV6-5,NA,TRBJ1-5,NA
CSARTTNTGELFF,TGCAGCGCCCGGACAACGAACACCGGGGAGCTGTTTTTT,TRBV29-1,NA,TRBJ2-2,NA
CASRPGQGPGELFF,TGCGCCAGCAGACCCGGACAGGGCCCCGGGGAGCTGTTTTTT,TRBV5-1,TRBD1,TRBJ2-2,once
CASSLVLGGVNGYTF,TGTGCCAGCAGCTTGGTTCTAGGGGGGGTAAATGGCTACACCTTC,TRBV5-4,NA,TRBJ1-2,NA
CASSLYSTGTGQYF,TGTGCCAGCAGTTTATACTCGACCGGGACAGGGCAGTACTTC,TRBV27,TRBD1,TRBJ2-7,NA
CASSLTENTEAFF,TGTGCCAGCAGCCTTACAGAGAACACTGAAGCTTTCTTT,TRBV7-2,NA,TRBJ1-1,NA
CASSFTGTGGKGSYEQYF,TGTGCCAGCAGCTTTACCGGGACAGGGGGCAAGGGCTCCTACGAGCAGTACTTC,TRBV7-9,TRBD1,TRBJ2-7,NA
CASNSPGMQPQHF,TGTGCCAGTAACTCCCCAGGGATGCAGCCCCAGCATTTT,TRBV19,NA,TRBJ1-5,NA
CASSSVHNQPQHF,TGTGCCAGTAGCTCTGTTCACAATCAGCCCCAGCATTTT,TRBV19,NA,TRBJ1-5,NA
CASSFVGWMTDEAFF,TGTGCCAGCAGTTTCGTCGGTTGGATGACGGATGAAGCTTTCTTT,TRBV27,NA,TRBJ1-1,few
CASSRNRGGLDEQFF,TGTGCCAGCAGTAGGAACAGGGGAGGTTTGGATGAGCAGTTCTTC,TRBV6-1,NA,TRBJ2-1,NA
CASSLVDSSTDTQYF,TGCGCCAGCAGCTTGGTGGACAGTTCCACAGATACGCAGTATTTT,TRBV5-1,NA,TRBJ2-3,NA
CASSLVQGGTEAFF,TGTGCCAGCAGCTTGGTGCAGGGAGGGACTGAAGCTTTCTTT,TRBV5-6,NA,TRBJ1-1,NA
CASSLGMRGNYGYTF,TGTGCCAGCAGCTTAGGGATGAGGGGAAACTATGGCTACACCTTC,TRBV11-2,NA,TRBJ1-2,few
CASSVQGAVNEKLFF,TGTGCCAGCAGCGTACAGGGGGCCGTTAATGAAAAACTGTTTTTT,TRBV9,TRBD1,TRBJ1-4,few
CASSLDGGSTDTQYF,TGTGCCAGCAGCTTAGATGGCGGGAGCACAGATACGCAGTATTTT,TRBV7-2,NA,TRBJ2-3,NA
CASSEYYYGYTF,TGTGCCAGCAGTGAATACTACTATGGCTACACCTTC,TRBV25-1,NA,TRBJ1-2,NA
CASSDCDDYNEQFF,TGTGCCAGCAGTGACTGTGACGACTACAATGAGCAGTTCTTC,TRBV25-1,NA,TRBJ2-1,NA
CASSQSPGQGATEAFF,TGCGCCAGCAGCCAATCTCCGGGACAGGGGGCCACTGAAGCTTTCTTT,TRBV4-1,TRBD1,TRBJ1-1,NA